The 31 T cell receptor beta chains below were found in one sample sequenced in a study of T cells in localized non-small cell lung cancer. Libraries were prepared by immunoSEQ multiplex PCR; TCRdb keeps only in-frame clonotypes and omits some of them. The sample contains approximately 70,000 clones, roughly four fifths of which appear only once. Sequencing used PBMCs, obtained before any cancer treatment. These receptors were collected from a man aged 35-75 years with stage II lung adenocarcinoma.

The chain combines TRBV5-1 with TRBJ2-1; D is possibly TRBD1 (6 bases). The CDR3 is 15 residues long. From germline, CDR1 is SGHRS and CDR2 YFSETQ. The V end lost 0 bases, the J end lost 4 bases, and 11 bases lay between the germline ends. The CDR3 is CASSLGGQNYNEQFF. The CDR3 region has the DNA TGCGCCAGCAGCTTGGGAGGACAGAATTACAATGAGCAGTTCTTC. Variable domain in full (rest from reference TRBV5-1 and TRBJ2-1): KAGVTQTPRYLIKTRGQQVTLSCSPISGHRSVSWYQQTPGQGLQFLFEYFSETQRNKGNFPGRFSGRQFSNSRSEMNVSTLELGDSALYLCASSLGGQNYNEQFFGPGTRLTVL.

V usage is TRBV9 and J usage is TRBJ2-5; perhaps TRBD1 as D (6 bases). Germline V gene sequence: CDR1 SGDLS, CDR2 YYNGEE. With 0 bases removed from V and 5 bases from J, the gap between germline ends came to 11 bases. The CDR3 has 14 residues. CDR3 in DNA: TGTGCCAGCAGCGTAGTAGCTAGGGGGGAGACCCAGTACTTC. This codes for CASSVVARGETQYF.

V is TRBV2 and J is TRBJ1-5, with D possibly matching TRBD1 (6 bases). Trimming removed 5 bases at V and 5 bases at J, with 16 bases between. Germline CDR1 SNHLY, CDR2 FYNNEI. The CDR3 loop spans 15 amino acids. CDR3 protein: CASSPTGRNDQPQHF. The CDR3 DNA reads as TGTGCCAGCAGTCCGACAGGCCGCAACGATCAGCCCCAGCATTTT.

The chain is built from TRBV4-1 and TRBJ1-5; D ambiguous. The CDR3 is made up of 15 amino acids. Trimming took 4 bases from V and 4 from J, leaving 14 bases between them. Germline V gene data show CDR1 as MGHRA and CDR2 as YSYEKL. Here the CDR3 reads CASSPDFGFNQPQHF. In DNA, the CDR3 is TGCGCCAGCAGCCCCGATTTCGGATTTAATCAGCCCCAGCATTTT.

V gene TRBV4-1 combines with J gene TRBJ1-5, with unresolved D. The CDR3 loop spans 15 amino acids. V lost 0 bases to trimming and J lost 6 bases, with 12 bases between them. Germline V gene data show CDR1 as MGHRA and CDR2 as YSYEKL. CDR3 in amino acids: CASSQDQSPTQPQHF. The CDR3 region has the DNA TGCGCCAGCAGCCAAGATCAGTCCCCTACTCAGCCCCAGCATTTT.

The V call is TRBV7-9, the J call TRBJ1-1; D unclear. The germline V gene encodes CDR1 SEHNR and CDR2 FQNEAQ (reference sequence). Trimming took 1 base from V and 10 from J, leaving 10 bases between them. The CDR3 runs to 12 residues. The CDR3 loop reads CASSLDREGAFF. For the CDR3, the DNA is TGTGCCAGCAGCTTAGACAGAGAGGGAGCTTTCTTT.

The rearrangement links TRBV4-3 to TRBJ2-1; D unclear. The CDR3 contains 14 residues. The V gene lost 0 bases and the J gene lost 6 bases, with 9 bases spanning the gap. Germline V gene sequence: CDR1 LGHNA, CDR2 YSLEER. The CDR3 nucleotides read TGCGCCAGCAGCCAAGATACGAACCCCAATGAGCAGTTCTTC. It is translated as CASSQDTNPNEQFF.

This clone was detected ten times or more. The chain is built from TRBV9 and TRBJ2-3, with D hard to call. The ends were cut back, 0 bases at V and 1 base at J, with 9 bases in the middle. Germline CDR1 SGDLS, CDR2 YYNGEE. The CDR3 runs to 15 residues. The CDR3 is CASSVVAAGTDTQYF. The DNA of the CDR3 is TGTGCCAGCAGCGTAGTTGCGGCGGGCACAGATACGCAGTATTTT.

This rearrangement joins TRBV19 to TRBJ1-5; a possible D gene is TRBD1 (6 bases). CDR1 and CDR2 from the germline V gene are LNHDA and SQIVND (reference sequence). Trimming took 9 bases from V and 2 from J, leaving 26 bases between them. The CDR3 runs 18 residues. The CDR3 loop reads CASKRGQQALYGNQPQHF. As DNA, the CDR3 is TGTGCCAGCAAGAGAGGACAGCAGGCCCTATATGGCAATCAGCCCCAGCATTTT.

Here the CDR3 reads CASSNGVSLNEQFF. As DNA, the CDR3 is TGTGCCAGTAGTAATGGAGTGAGTCTCAATGAGCAGTTCTTC. This chain connects TRBV19 to TRBJ2-1; D is undetermined. Germline V gene lookup returns CDR1 LNHDA and CDR2 SQIVND (reference sequence). V lost 4 bases, J lost 6 bases, and 13 bases lay in between. CDR3 size: 14 residues.

The CDR3 loop is CASSEGAANYGYTF. Written as DNA, the CDR3 is TGTGCCAGCAGTGAAGGGGCAGCCAACTATGGCTACACCTTC. The chain carries TRBV6-1 and TRBJ1-2; D is undetermined. From germline, CDR1 is MNHNS and CDR2 SASEGT. This CDR3 spans 14 amino acids. V lost 1 base, J lost 2 bases, and 8 bases lay in between.

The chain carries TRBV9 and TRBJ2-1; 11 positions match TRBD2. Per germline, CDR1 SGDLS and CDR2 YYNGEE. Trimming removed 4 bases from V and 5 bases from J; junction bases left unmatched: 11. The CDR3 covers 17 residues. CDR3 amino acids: CASSLSPGTSGDNEQFF. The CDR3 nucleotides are TGTGCCAGCAGCCTTAGCCCCGGGACTAGCGGCGACAATGAGCAGTTCTTC.

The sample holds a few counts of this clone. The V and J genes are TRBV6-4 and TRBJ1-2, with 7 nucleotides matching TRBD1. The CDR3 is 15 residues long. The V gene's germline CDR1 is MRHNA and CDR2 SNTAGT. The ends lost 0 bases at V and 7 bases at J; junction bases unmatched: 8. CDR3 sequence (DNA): TGTGCCAGCAGTGACTCGGCGACAGGGAGGGGTGGCTACACCTTC. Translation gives CASSDSATGRGGYTF.

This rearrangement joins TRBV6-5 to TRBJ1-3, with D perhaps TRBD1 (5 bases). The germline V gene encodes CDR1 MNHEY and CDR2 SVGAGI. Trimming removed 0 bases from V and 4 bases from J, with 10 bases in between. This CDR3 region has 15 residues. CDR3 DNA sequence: TGTGCCAGCAGTTACTCGGGGGGTTCCGGAAACACCATATATTTT. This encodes CASSYSGGSGNTIYF.

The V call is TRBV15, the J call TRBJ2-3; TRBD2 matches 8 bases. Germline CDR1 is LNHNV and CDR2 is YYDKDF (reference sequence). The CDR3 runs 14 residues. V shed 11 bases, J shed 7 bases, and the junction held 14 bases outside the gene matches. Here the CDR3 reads CAAGGVADGNTQYF. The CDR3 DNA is TGTGCCGCGGGGGGAGTAGCGGATGGAAATACGCAGTATTTT.

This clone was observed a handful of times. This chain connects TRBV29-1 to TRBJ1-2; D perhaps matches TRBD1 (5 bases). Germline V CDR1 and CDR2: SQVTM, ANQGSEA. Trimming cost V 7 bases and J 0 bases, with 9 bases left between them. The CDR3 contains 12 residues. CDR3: CSGDSTNYGYTF. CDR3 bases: TGCAGCGGTGACAGTACTAACTATGGCTACACCTTC.

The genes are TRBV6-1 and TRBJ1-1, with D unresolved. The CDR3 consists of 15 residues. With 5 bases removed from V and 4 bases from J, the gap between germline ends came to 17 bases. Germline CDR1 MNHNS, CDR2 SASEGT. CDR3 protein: CASSQLTPLVTEAFF. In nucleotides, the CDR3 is TGTGCCAGCAGTCAGCTGACTCCGCTGGTCACTGAAGCTTTCTTT.

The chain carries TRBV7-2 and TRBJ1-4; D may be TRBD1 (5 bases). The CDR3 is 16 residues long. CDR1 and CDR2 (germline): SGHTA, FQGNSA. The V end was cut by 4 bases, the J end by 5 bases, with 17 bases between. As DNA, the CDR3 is TGTGCCAGCAGCTCCATGCCCGGGGGAGGGAATGAAAAACTGTTTTTT. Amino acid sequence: CASSSMPGGGNEKLFF.

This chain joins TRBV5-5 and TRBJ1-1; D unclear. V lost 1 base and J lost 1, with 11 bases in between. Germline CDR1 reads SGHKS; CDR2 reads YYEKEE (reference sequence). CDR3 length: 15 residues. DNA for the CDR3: TGTGCCAGCAGCTTGTCCTGGTCTAGGAACACTGAAGCTTTCTTT. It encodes CASSLSWSRNTEAFF.

CDR3 sequence: CASSLEGLAGGRGETQYF. The CDR3 nucleotides read TGTGCCAGCAGCCTCGAGGGACTAGCGGGAGGTAGAGGAGAGACCCAGTACTTC. This rearrangement joins TRBV11-2 to TRBJ2-5; 15 nucleotides align to TRBD2. V lost 5 bases, J lost 4 bases, and 11 bases stayed unmatched. The CDR3 runs to 18 residues. Looked up from germline, CDR1 is SGHAT and CDR2 is FQNNGV.

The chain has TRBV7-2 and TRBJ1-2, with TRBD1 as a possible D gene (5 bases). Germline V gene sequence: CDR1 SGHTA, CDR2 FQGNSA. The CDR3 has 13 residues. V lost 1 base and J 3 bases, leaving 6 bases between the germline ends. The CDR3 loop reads CASSLGGDYGYTF. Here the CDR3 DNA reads TGTGCCAGCAGCTTAGGAGGGGACTATGGCTACACCTTC.

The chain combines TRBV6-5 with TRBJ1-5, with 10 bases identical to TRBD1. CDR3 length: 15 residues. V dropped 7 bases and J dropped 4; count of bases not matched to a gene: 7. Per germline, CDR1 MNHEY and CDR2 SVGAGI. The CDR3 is CASTAEGQGNQPQHF. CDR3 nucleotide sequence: TGTGCCAGCACCGCAGAGGGACAGGGGAATCAGCCCCAGCATTTT.

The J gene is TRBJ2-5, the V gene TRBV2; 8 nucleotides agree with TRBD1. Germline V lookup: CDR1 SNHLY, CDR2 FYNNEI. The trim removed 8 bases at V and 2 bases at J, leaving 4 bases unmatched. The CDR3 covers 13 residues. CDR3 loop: CASFRDRQETQYF. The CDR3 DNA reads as TGTGCCAGCTTCCGGGACAGGCAAGAGACCCAGTACTTC.

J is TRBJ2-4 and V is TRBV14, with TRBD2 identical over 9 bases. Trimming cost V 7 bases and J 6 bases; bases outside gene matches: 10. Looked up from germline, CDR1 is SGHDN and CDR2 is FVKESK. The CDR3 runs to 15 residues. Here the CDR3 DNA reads TGTGCCAGCAATGGAGCGGGGGGCCGGGGAAACATTCAGTACTTC. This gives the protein CASNGAGGRGNIQYF.

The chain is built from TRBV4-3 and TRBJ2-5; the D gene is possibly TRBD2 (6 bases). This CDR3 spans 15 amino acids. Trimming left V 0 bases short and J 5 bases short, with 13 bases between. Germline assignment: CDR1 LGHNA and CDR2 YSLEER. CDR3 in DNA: TGCGCCAGCAGCCAAGATCTACTAGCACGGGAGACCCAGTACTTC. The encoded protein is CASSQDLLARETQYF.

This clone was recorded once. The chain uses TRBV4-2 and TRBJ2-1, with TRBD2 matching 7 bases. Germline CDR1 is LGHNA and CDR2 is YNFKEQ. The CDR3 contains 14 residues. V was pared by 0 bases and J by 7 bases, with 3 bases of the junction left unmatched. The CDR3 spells CASSQDGLGNEQFF. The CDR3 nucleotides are TGTGCCAGCAGCCAAGATGGACTAGGGAATGAGCAGTTCTTC.

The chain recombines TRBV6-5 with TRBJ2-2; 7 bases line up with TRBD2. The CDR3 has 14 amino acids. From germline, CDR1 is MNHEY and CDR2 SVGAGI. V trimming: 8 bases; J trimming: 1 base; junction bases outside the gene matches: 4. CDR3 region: CASREAGNTGELFF. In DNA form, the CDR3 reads TGTGCCAGCCGGGAGGCCGGGAACACCGGGGAGCTGTTTTTT.

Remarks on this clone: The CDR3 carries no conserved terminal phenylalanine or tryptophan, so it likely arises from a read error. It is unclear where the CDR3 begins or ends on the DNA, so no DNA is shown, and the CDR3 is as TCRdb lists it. The CDR3 spells CASSFSSSLT. This chain uses TRBV27 with TRBJ2-7; the table's D gene call, TRBD2, was not cross checked with the DNA. With termini counted, the CDR3 has 10 amino acids. The germline CDR1 and CDR2 sequences are MNHEY and SMNVEV (reference sequence).

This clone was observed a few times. CDR3 nucleotide sequence: TGCGCCAGCAGTGTGGACGGGACCGGGGAGCTGTTTTTT. The encoded protein is CASSVDGTGELFF. The chain carries TRBV10-1 and TRBJ2-2; D is ambiguous. CDR3 length: 13 residues. Per germline, CDR1 WNHNN and CDR2 SYGVQD (reference sequence). With 4 bases removed from V and 5 bases from J, the gap between germline ends came to 8 bases.

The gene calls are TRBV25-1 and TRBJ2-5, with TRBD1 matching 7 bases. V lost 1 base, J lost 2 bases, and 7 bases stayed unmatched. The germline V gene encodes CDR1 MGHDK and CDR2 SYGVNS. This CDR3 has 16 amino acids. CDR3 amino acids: CASSELWDRSQETQYF. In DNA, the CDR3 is TGTGCCAGCAGTGAATTGTGGGACAGATCACAAGAGACCCAGTACTTC.

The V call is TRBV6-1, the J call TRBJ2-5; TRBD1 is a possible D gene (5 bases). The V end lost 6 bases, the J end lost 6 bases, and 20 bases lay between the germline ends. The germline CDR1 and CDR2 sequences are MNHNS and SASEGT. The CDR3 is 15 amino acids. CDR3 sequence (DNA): TGTGCCAGCAGCCTCCTCGCGAAGGGGTTAAAGACCCAGTACTTC. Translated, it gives CASSLLAKGLKTQYF.